Following are 5 T cell receptor beta chains from one sample sequenced in a study of cytomegalovirus exposure and HLA in healthy donors. Clones were read by immunoSEQ multiplex PCR, and TCRdb kept only the in-frame ones, dropping some. The sample lists hundreds of thousands of clones, around 87% occurring once. Sequencing input: PBMCs. Receptor source: a woman under 30 in good health and CMV-seropositive.

The chain employs TRBV5-1 and TRBJ2-5; 10 positions match TRBD2. The CDR3 is 16 amino acids. CDR1 and CDR2 from the germline V gene are SGHRS and YFSETQ. The J segment lost 4 bases and the V segment lost 4 bases, leaving 10 bases of the junction unmatched. CDR3 DNA: TGCGCCAGCAGCCCGGGACTAGCGCACCGGCTAGAGACCCAGTACTTC. It encodes CASSPGLAHRLETQYF.

The rearrangement joins TRBV9 to TRBJ2-7; 8 bases match TRBD2. Germline V CDR1 and CDR2: SGDLS, YYNGEE. This CDR3 has 15 residues. The ends lost 0 bases at V and 3 bases at J; junction bases unmatched: 5. The CDR3 sequence: CASSVAGRALYEQYF. In DNA form, the CDR3 reads TGTGCCAGCAGCGTAGCCGGGAGGGCCCTCTACGAGCAGTACTTC.

The rearrangement links TRBV11-2 to TRBJ2-7; 7 nucleotides agree with TRBD2. The CDR3 has 14 residues. V dropped 2 bases and J dropped 7; count of bases not matched to a gene: 8. Germline values: CDR1 SGHAT, CDR2 FQNNGV. The CDR3 coding sequence is TGTGCCAGCAGCTTAATGGGGACTATAAAAGAGCAGTACTTC. This gives the protein CASSLMGTIKEQYF. Complete variable domain (other parts from reference TRBV11-2 and TRBJ2-7): EAGVAQSPRYKIIEKRQSVAFWCNPISGHATLYWYQQILGQGPKLLIQFQNNGVVDDSQLPKDRFSAERLKGVDSTLKIQPAKLEDSAVYLCASSLMGTIKEQYFGPGTRLTVT.

This clone showed up just once. The rearrangement links TRBV6-5 to TRBJ2-5; 7 positions match TRBD1. The CDR3 has 14 residues. Germline V gene data show CDR1 as MNHEY and CDR2 as SVGAGI. The V and J ends lost 6 bases and 2 bases, in that order; junction bases with no gene match: 6. DNA of the CDR3: TGTGCCAGCAGCTGGACAGGACCTCAAGAGACCCAGTACTTC. This codes for CASSWTGPQETQYF.

The chain couples TRBV7-6 to TRBJ1-1; 7 bases fit TRBD1. V lost 1 base to trimming and J lost 1 base; unmatched junction nucleotides: 6. There are 16 residues in the CDR3. Germline V lookup: CDR1 SGHVS, CDR2 FNYEAQ. In DNA, the CDR3 is TGTGCCAGCAGCTTAGGTTCCAGGGGGGAGAACACTGAAGCTTTCTTT. Translation: CASSLGSRGENTEAFF.